This entry concerns a single T cell receptor (beta chain). Antigen unknown. There are 16 residues in the CDR3. V shed 5 bases and J 4 bases; nucleotides not matched to a gene: 9. Germline CDR1 is LNHDA and CDR2 is SQIVND (reference sequence). This sample is part of a study of cytomegalovirus exposure and HLA in healthy donors. The PCR contained 60 Vbeta and 13 Jbeta primers. TCRdb's table, derived via immunoSEQ multiplex PCR, lists solely in-frame clones and lacks some. Of about 190,000 clones in the sample, roughly 74% were seen once. Study observations and caveats: TCR beta V- and J-gene trimming, according to a later analysis, was linked to a missense DCLRE1C variant. As a later analysis revealed, most CMV-associated TCR beta chains appeared HLA-restricted.

The clonotype comes from a woman younger than 45 in good health and CMV-seropositive. Sequencing was done on a sample of PBMCs. V usage is TRBV19 and J usage is TRBJ2-7; 12 bases agree with TRBD1. The CDR3 DNA reads as TGTGCCAGTAGTCCAGGGACAGGGGGCGACGGGTACGAGCAGTACTTC. Translation: CASSPGTGGDGYEQYF. Full variable domain (outside the CDR3, taken from reference TRBV19 and TRBJ2-7): DGGITQSPKYLFRKEGQNVTLSCEQNLNHDAMYWYRQDPGQGLRLIYYSQIVNDFQKGDIAEGYSVSREKKESFPLTVTSAQKNPTAFYLCASSPGTGGDGYEQYFGPGTRLTVT.